This T cell receptor (beta chain) was identified during a study of T-cell memory formation after mild COVID-19. Looking at the study overall: The two donors had largely donor-specific TCR clusters. Study-wide findings and caveats: That cross-reactive memory joined was suggested by some responding clones appearing in pre-infection memory. The study found balanced CD4/CD8 in clones contracting day 15 to 85 and a CD4+ lean in later expanders.

TCRdb fed the 5' RACE reads into MiXCR, producing one record per CDR3 protein. This table has 100,000 to 150,000 distinct CDR3 sequences, approximately 15% appearing once. V was clipped by 7 bases and J by 8 bases, with 14 bases between them. The CDR3 has 13 amino acids. The V gene's germline CDR1 is LNHDA and CDR2 SQIVND (reference sequence). Turning to this clonotype: Antigen unknown.

The chain links TRBV19 to TRBJ1-4, with D hard to call. Material for sequencing was PBMCs or a T cell subset sorted from them (not recorded which). The receptor was derived from a man younger than 35 who had mild COVID-19 (a few samples of this study predate the infection). Cell type and time point are not known. This CDR3 reads CASTGQVREKLFF. The CDR3 region has the DNA TGTGCCAGTACGGGCCAGGTGCGGGAAAAACTGTTTTTT.